This T cell receptor beta chain was documented in a study of shared clonotypes between healthy human individuals. Overall study context: Used for every donor were three CD4 naive, three CD4 memory, two CD8 naive and one CD8 memory plate.

Each subset's genomic DNA was shared equally among a number of immunoSEQ plates. Some 30,000 T cell genomes, or roughly 200 ng DNA, went into the sorted-subset replicate PCRs. As originally analysed: ImmunoSEQ sequences covered only the junction and lacked quality scores; filtering therefore differed. Profiled with immunoSEQ multiplex PCR; TCRdb holds only in-frame clones, not every one. For V, J and clone size, that table is used; D and trimming come from the DNA. The table has some 2 million clones, approximately 94% seen once; the top ten hold around 1%. CD8 cells classed as naive were CD45RO-negative and positively selected for CCR7, excluding terminally differentiated effector memory CD45RA+ cells. Germline values: CDR1 SGHVS, CDR2 FQNEAQ. This CDR3 is built from 15 residues. V lost 5 bases, J lost 2 bases, and 2 bases stayed unmatched. With regard to this clone: This sample also contains other DNA sequences that code for the same CDR3.

The genes are TRBV7-8 and TRBJ2-2, with 10 bases matching TRBD2. The sequence was obtained from a man aged 18-30 years in good health. The sequencing sample was made of naive CD8+ T cells sorted from blood. The CDR3 nucleotides read TGTGCCAGCAGCCGGACTAGCGGAAACACCGGGGAGCTGTTTTTT. This encodes CASSRTSGNTGELFF.